These 32 T cell receptor beta chains share one sample of origin, sequenced in a study of T cell repertoires in cytomegalovirus infection. One entry per CDR3 protein, called by TCRdb with MiXCR from the reads. The table includes about 150,000 distinct CDR3 sequences, 20% to 30% detected once. Sequenced: PBMCs. Source of these receptors: a human donor in good health (CMV status not recorded). Some clones in this sample may be carry-over from other donors' samples.

This clonotype was seen repeatedly, ten times or more. Here the CDR3 DNA reads TGTGCCAGCAGTGAAGCCTTGGCCCACAATGAGCAGTTCTTC. The encoded protein is CASSEALAHNEQFF. The chain joins TRBV2 to TRBJ2-1; D call uncertain. V was shortened by 0 bases and J by 5 bases, with 8 bases between the two germline ends. Germline CDR1 SNHLY, CDR2 FYNNEI. This CDR3 comprises 14 residues. The variable domain in full, with the rest retrieved from reference TRBV2 and TRBJ2-1, is EPEVTQTPSHQVTQMGQEVILRCVPISNHLYFYWYRQILGQKVEFLVSFYNNEISEKSEIFDDQFSVERPDGSNFTLKIRSTKLEDSAMYFCASSEALAHNEQFFGPGTRLTVL.

This clonotype was detected only a few times. The CDR3 coding sequence is TGTGCCAGCAGTGGGAACCAGCCCGATGAAGCTTTCTTT. Protein product: CASSGNQPDEAFF. V is TRBV2 and J is TRBJ1-1; D is unresolved. CDR1 and CDR2 (germline): SNHLY, FYNNEI. With 4 bases removed from V and 7 bases from J, the gap between germline ends came to 13 bases. This CDR3 region has 13 residues.

This clonotype was seen a handful of times. V gene TRBV11-2 combines with J gene TRBJ2-1; 8 bases match TRBD2. The CDR3 loop spans 17 amino acids. Germline V gives CDR1 SGHAT, CDR2 FQNNGV. V trimming: 2 bases; J trimming: 4 bases; junction bases outside the gene matches: 10. The CDR3 sequence: CASSLYPGGGGYNEQFF. CDR3 DNA: TGTGCCAGCAGCTTATATCCGGGAGGGGGGGGATACAATGAGCAGTTCTTC.

The gene calls are TRBV12-3 or TRBV12-4 and TRBJ1-4; D might be TRBD1 (5 bases). The CDR3 is 12 amino acids. V was shortened by 6 bases and J by 8 bases, with 10 bases between the two germline ends. CDR3 sequence reads: CASRGTGEKLFF. DNA for the CDR3: TGTGCCAGCAGGGGGACCGGAGAAAAACTGTTTTTT.

This clonotype was seen many times. V and J are TRBV6-1 and TRBJ2-3, with 8 bases fitting TRBD2. The CDR3 loop spans 15 amino acids. The germline V gene has CDR1 MNHNS and CDR2 SASEGT. V shed 5 bases and J 1 base; nucleotides not matched to a gene: 5. The CDR3 DNA reads as TGTGCCAGCAGTCTGATAGCGGGGCGCACAGATACGCAGTATTTT. Translated, it gives CASSLIAGRTDTQYF.

This clonotype was seen a few times. One end of the junction does not line up with germline, which may come from a read error. The chain recombines TRBV11-2 with TRBJ2-1; the D gene is possibly TRBD2 (5 bases). The CDR3 is 16 amino acids. Germline V lookup: CDR1 SGHAT, CDR2 FQNNGV. The CDR3, as DNA: TGTGCCAGCAGCCTAGAGGACTGGAGCTCCTACAATGAGCAGTTCTTC. The encoded protein is CASSLEDWSSYNEQFF.

The chain recombines TRBV20-1 with TRBJ2-2, with 9 bases aligning to TRBD2. Germline V lookup: CDR1 DFQATT, CDR2 SNEGSKA (reference sequence). This CDR3 contains 15 residues. Unmatched junction bases numbered 4, after V lost 1 base and J lost 4 bases. The CDR3 region has the DNA TGCAGTGCTAGAGCGCGGGGGGGCTTCACCGGGGAGCTGTTTTTT. It yields the protein CSARARGGFTGELFF.

There are a few counts of this clonotype. V gene TRBV20-1 combines with J gene TRBJ2-7, with D hard to call. CDR3 length: 13 residues. Trimming shortened V by 2 bases and J by 0 bases, and 8 bases separated the two germline ends. Germline V gives CDR1 DFQATT, CDR2 SNEGSKA (reference sequence). In nucleotides, the CDR3 is TGCAGTGCTAGAAGGCTTGACTCCTACGAGCAGTACTTC. This translates into CSARRLDSYEQYF.

This chain joins TRBV20-1 and TRBJ1-1; a possible D gene is TRBD1 (6 bases). Germline values: CDR1 DFQATT, CDR2 SNEGSKA (reference sequence). V shed 4 bases and J shed 7 bases, with 16 bases lying between them. There are 13 residues in the CDR3. CDR3 region: CSAKGGGAREAFF. The CDR3, as DNA: TGCAGTGCTAAAGGGGGGGGGGCCCGTGAAGCTTTCTTT.

This clonotype has at least ten counts. This chain joins TRBV6-2 or TRBV6-3 and TRBJ2-7; 9 bases align to TRBD1. Germline CDR1 reads MNHEY; CDR2 reads SVGEGT. The CDR3 loop spans 15 amino acids. Unmatched junction bases numbered 7, after V lost 5 bases and J lost 2 bases. The CDR3 reads CASSPRGTGTYEQYF. CDR3 in DNA: TGTGCCAGCAGTCCCCGGGGGACAGGGACCTACGAGCAGTACTTC.

The chain carries TRBV4-1 and TRBJ2-2, with D unclear. V dropped 3 bases and J dropped 8 bases, with 7 bases sitting between them. The CDR3 has 12 amino acids. In germline, CDR1 is MGHRA, CDR2 YSYEKL. The CDR3: CASSQSTGELFF. In nucleotides, the CDR3 is TGCGCCAGCAGCCAGTCGACAGGGGAGCTGTTTTTT.

There are a few counts of this clonotype. The chain uses TRBV6-6 and TRBJ2-1; weak D call: TRBD2 (5 bases). There are 17 residues in the CDR3. The germline V and J ends were trimmed by 0 bases and 5 bases, with 17 bases remaining between them. Germline loops: CDR1 MNHNY, CDR2 SVGAGI (reference sequence). CDR3 residues: CASSYSQLVLGDNEQFF. In DNA form, the CDR3 reads TGTGCCAGCAGTTACTCCCAACTAGTCTTAGGCGACAATGAGCAGTTCTTC.

The genes are TRBV13 and TRBJ2-1, with TRBD2 identical over 10 bases. V lost 5 bases, J lost 8 bases, and 12 bases stayed unmatched. From germline, CDR1 is PRHDT and CDR2 FYEKMQ (reference sequence). This CDR3 is 16 amino acids long. The CDR3 protein is CASSPPSGGELDEQFF. The CDR3 coding sequence is TGTGCCAGCAGCCCACCAAGCGGGGGGGAGCTAGATGAGCAGTTCTTC.

The table lists this clonotype with a few counts. The CDR3 coding sequence is TGTGCCAGCAGCGACTCCCACATTCAGTACTTC. This encodes CASSDSHIQYF. J is TRBJ2-4 and V is TRBV6-2 or TRBV6-3; D gene uncertain. CDR1 is MNHEY, CDR2 SVGEGT, per germline. The CDR3 consists of 11 residues. The germline V and J ends were trimmed by 6 bases and 8 bases, with 8 bases remaining between them.

This clonotype was detected ten times or more. V gene TRBV24-1 combines with J gene TRBJ2-1; 16 bases agree with TRBD2. The V segment lost 0 bases and the J segment 7 bases; nucleotides outside the gene matches: 11. CDR3 length: 20 amino acids. The germline CDR1 and CDR2 sequences are KGHDR and SFDVKD. In DNA form, the CDR3 reads TGTGCCACCAGTGATTTGAAGGGACTAGCGGGAGGGCCCTCGTTAAATGAGCAGTTCTTC. It codes for CATSDLKGLAGGPSLNEQFF.

This clonotype has only a few counts. The chain is built from TRBV12-3 or TRBV12-4 and TRBJ1-2, with TRBD1 matching over 7 bases. This CDR3 has 14 residues. V trimming: 6 bases; J trimming: 3 bases; junction bases outside the gene matches: 7. The DNA of the CDR3 is TGTGCCAGCAGACCCTCGGGGACAGACTATGGCTACACCTTC. Protein product: CASRPSGTDYGYTF.

As to this clonotype: One base away lies a much larger clone, so this may be a sequencing read error. V gene TRBV7-2 combines with J gene TRBJ2-7; 8 bases fit TRBD2. CDR1 is SGHTA, CDR2 FQGNSA, per germline. The trim removed 5 bases at V and 6 bases at J, leaving 12 bases unmatched. This CDR3 region has 15 residues. CDR3 DNA sequence: TGTGCCAGCAGCCCTGGGGTAGCGGGGAGGCGCGAGCAGTACTTC. Translated: CASSPGVAGRREQYF.

This clonotype was seen only a few times. CDR3 sequence: CASSKVDGYSYEQYF. The CDR3 coding sequence is TGTGCCAGCAGCAAAGTAGACGGCTACTCCTACGAGCAGTACTTC. The gene calls are TRBV7-6 and TRBJ2-7; D gene ambiguous. The ends were cut back, 5 bases at V and 0 bases at J, with 14 bases in the middle. Germline CDR1 is SGHVS and CDR2 is FNYEAQ. This CDR3 comprises 15 residues.

This clonotype was observed a few times. The V call is TRBV25-1, the J call TRBJ1-1; 8 bases are a match to TRBD1. The CDR3 is made up of 15 amino acids. After removal of 4 bases from V and 2 bases from J, the junction contained 6 bases not matched to a gene. Germline V gene data show CDR1 as MGHDK and CDR2 as SYGVNS. The CDR3 here is CASSARQGPNTEAFF. In DNA, the CDR3 is TGTGCCAGCAGTGCCCGACAGGGGCCTAACACTGAAGCTTTCTTT.

This rearrangement joins TRBV12-3 or TRBV12-4 to TRBJ1-4, with D uncertain. The CDR3 consists of 13 residues. V lost 7 bases and J 7 bases, leaving 13 bases between the germline ends. In DNA form, the CDR3 reads TGTGCCAGCACTCCCCAAGAAGGTGAAAAACTGTTTTTT. Translating gives CASTPQEGEKLFF.

This clonotype was found many times. V is TRBV28 and J is TRBJ2-2, with unresolved D. The V gene's germline CDR1 is MDHEN and CDR2 SYDVKM. Between the trimmed V and J ends, which lost 5 bases and 0 bases, there was a span of 7 bases. The CDR3 is 14 amino acids. CDR3 bases: TGTGCCAGCAGTGTTCCCCCGAACACCGGGGAGCTGTTTTTT. Protein product: CASSVPPNTGELFF.

The table lists this clonotype with a few counts. The rearrangement links TRBV28 to TRBJ2-7; TRBD1 matches at 10 bases. CDR3 length: 15 amino acids. V shed 2 bases, J shed 2 bases, and the junction held 3 bases outside the gene matches. The germline CDR1 and CDR2 sequences are MDHEN and SYDVKM. CDR3: CASSLGGTGAYEQYF. CDR3 coding DNA: TGTGCCAGCAGTTTAGGTGGGACAGGGGCCTACGAGCAGTACTTC. The full variable domain, rest sourced from reference TRBV28 and TRBJ2-7, is DVKVTQSSRYLVKRTGEKVFLECVQDMDHENMFWYRQDPGLGLRLIYFSYDVKMKEKGDIPEGYSVSREKKERFSLILESASTNQTSMYLCASSLGGTGAYEQYFGPGTRLTVT.

This clonotype was observed at least ten times. The chain recombines TRBV4-2 with TRBJ2-2, with D possibly matching TRBD2 (6 bases). The CDR3 contains 15 residues. Germline lookup yields CDR1 LGHNA and CDR2 YNFKEQ. The V and J ends lost 1 base and 1 base respectively, with 7 bases between them. CDR3 sequence (DNA): TGTGCCAGCAGCCAAGTTAGCGGGAACACCGGGGAGCTGTTTTTT. Protein: CASSQVSGNTGELFF.

The chain carries TRBV6-2 or TRBV6-3 and TRBJ2-1, with 11 bases aligning to TRBD2. CDR3 length: 15 amino acids. Germline values: CDR1 MNHEY, CDR2 SVGEGT. The J segment lost 10 bases and the V segment lost 4 bases, leaving 9 bases of the junction unmatched. Written as DNA, the CDR3 is TGTGCCAGCAGTTGGCAGGGTAGCGGGAGGGCCGAGCAGTTCTTC. Translating it yields CASSWQGSGRAEQFF.

The gene calls are TRBV4-1 and TRBJ2-5; tentative D call: TRBD1 (6 bases). The CDR3 is made up of 14 amino acids. Germline-derived CDR1 and CDR2 are MGHRA and YSYEKL. V lost 2 bases and J lost 5, with 12 bases in between. In DNA form, the CDR3 reads TGCGCCAGCAGCCAATACAGGGTCGGGGAGACCCAGTACTTC. Translation gives CASSQYRVGETQYF.

The chain combines TRBV4-3 with TRBJ2-2; D is ambiguous. The CDR3 sequence is 17 residues long. The V end was cut by 0 bases, the J end by 0 bases, with 11 bases between. Per the germline V gene, CDR1 is LGHNA and CDR2 is YSLEER. This chain's CDR3 is CASSQERRYANTGELFF. CDR3 bases: TGCGCCAGCAGCCAAGAACGGAGATACGCGAACACCGGGGAGCTGTTTTTT.

The V call is TRBV11-2, the J call TRBJ2-1; D is perhaps TRBD1 (7 bases). This CDR3 contains 16 residues. Germline CDR1 reads SGHAT; CDR2 reads FQNNGV. V lost 5 bases to trimming and J lost 1 base, with 15 bases between them. In DNA, the CDR3 is TGTGCCAGCAGCCCGGTTGCGGGACAGTCCTACAATGAGCAGTTCTTC. This sequence encodes CASSPVAGQSYNEQFF.

This clonotype was recorded at least ten times. This rearrangement joins TRBV7-8 to TRBJ1-4, with D maybe TRBD1 (5 bases). The ends were cut back, 5 bases at V and 1 base at J, with 23 bases in the middle. Germline-derived CDR1 and CDR2 are SGHVS and FQNEAQ. The CDR3 sequence is 19 residues long. CDR3 sequence: CASSIYRIQGVGTNEKLFF. The CDR3 DNA is TGTGCCAGCAGCATTTATAGGATTCAGGGTGTTGGAACTAATGAAAAACTGTTTTTT.

The chain combines TRBV20-1 with TRBJ1-1, with 9 bases that match TRBD1. The J segment lost 6 bases and the V segment lost 3 bases, leaving 2 bases of the junction unmatched. Germline V gives CDR1 DFQATT, CDR2 SNEGSKA (reference sequence). This CDR3 region has 12 residues. CDR3 region: CSASRTGAEAFF. The CDR3 coding sequence is TGCAGTGCTAGTAGGACAGGGGCTGAAGCTTTCTTT.

This clonotype was seen repeatedly, ten times or more. The chain recombines TRBV7-8 with TRBJ2-7; TRBD2 aligns across 10 bases. Unmatched junction bases numbered 4, after V lost 1 base and J lost 4 bases. The length of the CDR3 is 15 residues. CDR1 is SGHVS and CDR2 is FQNEAQ in the germline V gene. DNA of the CDR3: TGTGCCAGCAGCTTAGAGTCTAGCGGGGGATACGAGCAGTACTTC. Protein product: CASSLESSGGYEQYF.

The V call is TRBV12-3 or TRBV12-4, the J call TRBJ1-2, with D possibly matching TRBD1 (5 bases). V lost 3 bases to trimming and J lost 8 bases, with 16 bases between them. The CDR3 sequence is 14 residues long. In nucleotides, the CDR3 is TGTGCCAGCAGTTTGAGTCGGACAAAGAACGGCTACACCTTC. Protein product: CASSLSRTKNGYTF.

There are many counts of this clonotype. The chain is built from TRBV7-2 and TRBJ1-1, with D unclear. CDR1 is SGHTA, CDR2 FQGNSA, per germline. The CDR3 has 13 residues. Trimming removed 5 bases at V and 9 bases at J, with 16 bases between. The CDR3 spells CASSPPGARKAFF. As DNA, the CDR3 is TGTGCCAGCAGCCCTCCGGGAGCTCGCAAAGCTTTCTTT.